This is a list of T cell receptor beta chains from one sample in a study of cytomegalovirus exposure and HLA in healthy donors. The table came from immunoSEQ multiplex PCR; TCRdb's copy has only in-frame clones and leaves some out. The sample lists about 160,000 clones; 65% to 85% were seen once. Material: PBMCs. These receptor sequences come from a woman in her forties or fifties in good health and CMV-seropositive. The CDR3 runs from the conserved cysteine through the conserved F or W. D genes are given only for firm matches. Size tells how often a clone was seen (once, few, many) or the class of an expanded clone, and some rows leave it out.

-,TRBJ1-4,TRBV4-2,-,CASSQMGAGARFF,TGTGCCAGCAGCCAAATGGGGGCAGGGGCTAGATTTTTT
-,TRBJ1-6,TRBV2,-,CASSEQGIRSPLHF,TGTGCCAGCAGTGAGCAGGGTATACGGTCACCCCTCCACTTT
once,TRBJ1-2,TRBV5-1,-,CASSSGGGLDYGYTF,TGCGCCAGCAGCTCCGGGGGGGGGCTGGACTATGGCTACACCTTC
few,TRBJ1-1,TRBV6-5,-,CASSSGHRNTEAFF,TGTGCCAGCAGTTCGGGACACCGAAACACTGAAGCTTTCTTT
-,TRBJ2-3,TRBV2,TRBD2,CASTGTSPSTDTQYF,TGTGCCAGCACCGGGACTAGCCCTAGCACAGATACGCAGTATTTT
-,TRBJ1-3,TRBV11-2,-,CASSPSLRSSGNTIYF,TGTGCCAGCAGCCCATCCCTCCGCAGCTCTGGAAACACCATATATTTT
once,TRBJ2-2,TRBV2,-,CASKMRDTGELFF,TGTGCCAGCAAAATGAGGGACACCGGGGAGCTGTTTTTT
-,TRBJ1-1,TRBV6-1,-,CASSEDPFQNTEAFF,TGTGCCAGCAGTGAAGATCCATTCCAGAACACTGAAGCTTTCTTT
few,TRBJ2-1,TRBV7-8,TRBD1,CASRRDRSYNEQFF,TGTGCCAGCAGACGGGACAGATCTTACAATGAGCAGTTCTTC
-,TRBJ2-7,TRBV5-1,TRBD1,CASSLARPGTGNYEQYF,TGCGCCAGCAGCTTGGCCCGGCCCGGGACAGGGAATTACGAGCAGTACTTC
-,TRBJ1-2,TRBV5-1,TRBD1,CASSSTGVGGYTF,TGCGCCAGCAGCTCCACAGGGGTCGGGGGCTACACCTTC
few,TRBJ2-3,TRBV5-1,TRBD2,CASSWGGLTDTQYF,TGCGCCAGCAGCTGGGGGGGTTTAACAGATACGCAGTATTTT
-,TRBJ2-1,TRBV29-1,-,CSVGPGDTTGNEQFF,TGCAGCGTTGGCCCTGGGGACACCACGGGCAATGAGCAGTTCTTC
once,TRBJ2-2,TRBV5-8,-,CASSPRVLLATGELFF,TGTGCCAGCAGCCCCCGGGTCCTCCTAGCCACCGGGGAGCTGTTTTTT
-,TRBJ2-7,TRBV21-1,-,CASSKKDRDYEQYF,TGTGCCAGCAGCAAAAAAGACAGGGACTACGAGCAGTACTTC
few,TRBJ2-3,TRBV5-6,-,CASSLDPPGRRADTQYF,TGTGCCAGCAGCTTGGATCCCCCGGGCAGGCGGGCAGATACGCAGTATTTT
once,TRBJ2-3,TRBV19,TRBD2,CASSTGGTFSTDTQYF,TGTGCCAGTAGTACGGGGGGGACATTTAGCACAGATACGCAGTATTTT
-,TRBJ2-7,TRBV2,-,CASKRQDYEQYF,TGTGCCAGCAAAAGACAGGACTACGAGCAGTACTTC
few,TRBJ1-6,TRBV15,-,CATSERAEPNSPLHF,TGTGCCACCAGCGAGCGGGCAGAGCCTAATTCACCCCTCCACTTT
once,TRBJ2-1,TRBV5-1,-,CASSFFAGSYNEQFF,TGCGCCAGCAGCTTCTTTGCGGGCTCCTACAATGAGCAGTTCTTC
-,TRBJ1-2,TRBV13,TRBD1,CASSRTGDYGYTF,TGTGCCAGCAGCCGAACAGGGGACTATGGCTACACCTTC
few,TRBJ1-1,TRBV9,-,CASSVEGDTEAFF,TGTGCCAGCAGCGTTGAGGGTGACACTGAAGCTTTCTTT
-,TRBJ2-7,TRBV5-1,TRBD2,CASSFWTSGDEQYF,TGCGCCAGCAGCTTTTGGACTAGCGGGGACGAGCAGTACTTC
-,TRBJ2-7,TRBV5-1,-,CASSLVPRGGSGEQYF,TGCGCCAGCAGCTTGGTCCCGAGGGGGGGAAGTGGCGAGCAGTACTTC
-,TRBJ2-7,TRBV12-5,TRBD1,CASGPGQGSYEQYF,TGTGCTAGTGGCCCGGGACAGGGTAGTTACGAGCAGTACTTC
-,TRBJ1-1,TRBV7-9,-,CASSLDKIEAFF,TGTGCCAGCAGCTTAGACAAGATTGAAGCTTTCTTT
-,TRBJ2-7,TRBV27,-,CASSIQGSFSEQYF,TGTGCCAGCAGTATACAGGGATCATTCTCCGAGCAGTACTTC
once,TRBJ1-3,TRBV4-1,-,CASRQTGFGNTIYF,TGCGCCAGCAGACAGACAGGATTTGGAAACACCATATATTTT
-,TRBJ2-1,TRBV7-2,-,CASSLARLAGQFF,TGTGCCAGCAGCTTAGCGCGGCTCGCTGGGCAGTTCTTC
few,TRBJ2-1,TRBV15,TRBD2,CATSLTSAEQFF,TGTGCCACCAGCCTTACTAGCGCTGAGCAGTTCTTC
-,TRBJ2-1,TRBV6-5,-,CASSPAGNEQFF,TGTGCCAGCAGCCCCGCGGGGAATGAGCAGTTCTTC
-,TRBJ1-1,TRBV2,-,CASTGGVTEAFF,TGTGCCAGCACCGGGGGGGTCACTGAAGCTTTCTTT
-,TRBJ2-7,TRBV6-5,-,CASSPRLTGYEQYF,TGTGCCAGCAGTCCCCGGCTTACGGGATACGAGCAGTACTTC
-,TRBJ2-5,TRBV5-1,TRBD2,CASSPGLAQETQYF,TGCGCCAGCAGCCCGGGACTAGCTCAAGAGACCCAGTACTTC
-,TRBJ1-1,TRBV12-5,TRBD1,CASGLVNGTGRNTEAFF,TGTGCTAGTGGTTTGGTAAACGGGACAGGGAGGAACACTGAAGCTTTCTTT
-,TRBJ1-2,TRBV6-1,-,CASTLDRSSYGYTF,TGTGCCAGCACTTTAGACAGGAGCAGCTATGGCTACACCTTC
once,TRBJ2-3,TRBV5-1,-,CASSLGQTTDTQYF,TGCGCCAGCAGCTTAGGACAGACCACAGATACGCAGTATTTT
-,TRBJ2-5,TRBV5-6,TRBD2,CASSGMTSGGETQYF,TGTGCCAGCAGCGGAATGACTAGCGGGGGAGAGACCCAGTACTTC
-,TRBJ1-2,TRBV7-9,-,CASSLEVRDYGYTF,TGTGCCAGCAGCTTAGAGGTCAGGGACTATGGCTACACCTTC
-,TRBJ1-1,TRBV13,-,CASSTTHHGPLNTEAFF,TGTGCCAGCAGCACTACTCACCACGGCCCCTTAAACACTGAAGCTTTCTTT
-,TRBJ1-2,TRBV5-1,-,CASSLEVGANYGYTF,TGCGCCAGCAGCTTGGAGGTCGGAGCTAACTATGGCTACACCTTC
once,TRBJ1-2,TRBV7-9,TRBD1,CASSPDPYRGHYGYTF,TGTGCCAGCAGCCCTGACCCTTACAGGGGGCACTATGGCTACACCTTC
once,TRBJ1-4,TRBV7-2,TRBD1,CASSTPTGHSSEREKLFF,TGTGCCAGCAGCACCCCGACAGGGCATTCCTCCGAAAGGGAAAAACTGTTTTTT
-,TRBJ1-1,TRBV7-9,-,CASSLHGGGRLSAAFF,TGTGCCAGCAGCTTACACGGGGGGGGGCGGTTATCGGCGGCTTTCTTT
-,TRBJ1-1,TRBV4-1,-,CASRREARGFSMNTEAFF,TGCGCCAGCCGGAGGGAGGCTCGAGGGTTCTCCATGAACACTGAAGCTTTCTTT
-,TRBJ2-2,TRBV5-1,TRBD2,CASSYLAGNTGELFF,TGCGCCAGCAGCTACCTAGCGGGGAACACCGGGGAGCTGTTTTTT
-,TRBJ2-1,TRBV2,TRBD1,CASTGQGIDEQFF,TGTGCCAGTACCGGACAGGGTATCGATGAGCAGTTCTTC
-,TRBJ1-6,TRBV7-3,-,CASSLTPGASPLHF,TGTGCCAGCAGCCTAACCCCAGGGGCTTCACCCCTCCACTTT
-,TRBJ1-6,TRBV27,-,CASSLGGGVRSPLHF,TGTGCCAGCAGTTTAGGGGGGGGAGTACGGTCACCCCTCCACTTT
-,TRBJ1-1,TRBV29-1,-,CSVEVWEDTEAFF,TGCAGCGTTGAAGTCTGGGAGGACACTGAAGCTTTCTTT
-,TRBJ2-1,TRBV6-4,TRBD2,CASSDNSGAPYNEQFF,TGTGCCAGCAGTGACAATAGCGGGGCCCCCTACAATGAGCAGTTCTTC
-,TRBJ1-5,TRBV6-1,-,CASSPGERGTQPQHF,TGTGCCAGCAGTCCAGGGGAACGGGGTACTCAGCCCCAGCATTTT
once,TRBJ2-3,TRBV30,TRBD2,CAWSIRAGGTDTQYF,TGTGCCTGGAGTATTAGAGCGGGGGGCACAGATACGCAGTATTTT